This TCR beta chain derives from a study of T-cell memory formation after mild COVID-19. Study-wide background: Largely donor-specific sequence clusters came from a couple of donors. Study-wide results and caveats: Clones that contracted from day 15 to 85 had balanced CD4/CD8; later expanders were CD4+ biased. Some clones that responded turned up in pre-infection memory, which suggests that cross-reactive memory joined in.

CDR1 and CDR2 (germline): MDHEN, SYDVKM. The CDR3 covers 14 residues. Trimming removed 6 bases from V and 3 bases from J; junction bases left unmatched: 7. Regarding this clonotype: The antigen remains unidentified.

After 5'RACE with constant-segment primers, TCR alpha and TCR beta cDNA libraries carrying sample barcodes and UMIs were obtained. A single record per CDR3 protein comes from TCRdb applying MiXCR to the 5' RACE reads. The sample gives hundreds of thousands of distinct CDR3 sequences, about 17% of which show up once; around 3.8% is in the top ten. The chain employs TRBV28 and TRBJ1-2; 7 bases agree with TRBD1. This sequence was found in a man aged 18-30 years who had mild COVID-19 (a few samples of this study predate the infection). Cell type and time point are not known. Specimen: PBMCs or a T cell subset sorted from them (not recorded which). The CDR3 here is CASRGATGYYGYTF. CDR3 in DNA: TGTGCCAGCAGGGGGGCGACAGGGTACTATGGCTACACCTTC.